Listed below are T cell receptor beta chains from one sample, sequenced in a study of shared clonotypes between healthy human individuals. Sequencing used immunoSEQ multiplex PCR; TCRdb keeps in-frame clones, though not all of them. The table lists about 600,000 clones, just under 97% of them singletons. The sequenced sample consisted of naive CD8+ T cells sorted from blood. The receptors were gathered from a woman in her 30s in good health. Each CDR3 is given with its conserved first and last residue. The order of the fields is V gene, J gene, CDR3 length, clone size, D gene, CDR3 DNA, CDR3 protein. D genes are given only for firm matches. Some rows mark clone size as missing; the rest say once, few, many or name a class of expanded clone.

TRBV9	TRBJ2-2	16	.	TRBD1	TGTGCCAGCAGCGCCGCGACAGGGTGGTTAACCGGGGAGCTGTTTTTT	CASSAATGWLTGELFF
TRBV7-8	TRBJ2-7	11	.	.	TGTGCCAGCAGCTTAATATACGAGCAGTACTTC	CASSLIYEQYF
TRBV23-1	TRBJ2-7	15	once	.	TGCGCCAGCAGTCAAGGAGCAAATAGCTCCTACGAGCAGTACTTC	CASSQGANSSYEQYF
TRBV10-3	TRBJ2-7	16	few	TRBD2	TGTGCCATCAGTGGACTAGCGGGAGGTCCAGTGATCGAGCAGTACTTC	CAISGLAGGPVIEQYF
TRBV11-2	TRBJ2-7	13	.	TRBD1	TGTGCCAGCAGCTTCTCGACAGGGTACGAGCAGTACTTC	CASSFSTGYEQYF
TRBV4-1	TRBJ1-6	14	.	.	TGCGCCAGCAGCCAAGGGGGAAACAATTCACCCCTCCACTTT	CASSQGGNNSPLHF
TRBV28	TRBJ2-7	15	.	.	TGTGCCAGCAGTTTAATCGGTGGCTCCGTCTACGAGCAGTACTTC	CASSLIGGSVYEQYF
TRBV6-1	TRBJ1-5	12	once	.	TGTGCCAGCAGTGAAGAGGTTCAGCCCCAGCATTTT	CASSEEVQPQHF
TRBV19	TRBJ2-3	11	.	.	TGTGCCAGTAGTATTACAGATACGCAGTATTTT	CASSITDTQYF
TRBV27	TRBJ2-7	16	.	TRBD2	TGTGCCAGCAGACCCACGTGGGGACTACCCTCCTACGAGCAGTACTTC	CASRPTWGLPSYEQYF
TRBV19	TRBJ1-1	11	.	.	TGTGCCAGTAATACAGGGCCTGAAGCTTTCTTT	CASNTGPEAFF
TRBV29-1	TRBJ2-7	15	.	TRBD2	TGCAGCGTTGAAATTTGGCGGGAGGACTCATACGAGCAGTACTTC	CSVEIWREDSYEQYF
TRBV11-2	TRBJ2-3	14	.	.	TGTGCCAGCAGCTTATTGGGCGGCACAGATACGCAGTATTTT	CASSLLGGTDTQYF
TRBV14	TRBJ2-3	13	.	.	TGTGCCAGCAGCCAAGAGAGAACTAATACGCAGTATTTT	CASSQERTNTQYF
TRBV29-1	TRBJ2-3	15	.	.	TGCAGCGTGGCGACAGGTTACCCTAGCACAGATACGCAGTATTTT	CSVATGYPSTDTQYF